These 6 T cell receptor beta chains came from one sample sequenced in a study of blood T cell repertoires in COVID-19. Some clones are missing from TCRdb's copy, which holds only in-frame ones; the method was immunoSEQ multiplex PCR. The sample holds approximately 82,000 clones; roughly 82% are singletons and the top ten take about 7%. What was sequenced was peripheral blood. These receptors were obtained from a man in his forties or fifties with active or convalescent COVID-19.

The chain couples TRBV5-1 to TRBJ2-2, with D perhaps matching TRBD1 (6 bases). Germline V gene data show CDR1 as SGHRS and CDR2 as YFSETQ. This CDR3 is 17 amino acids long. Trimming took 4 bases from V and 0 from J, leaving 16 bases between them. CDR3 residues: CASSEDPGTTNTGELFF. DNA of the CDR3: TGCGCCAGCAGCGAGGATCCCGGGACAACGAACACCGGGGAGCTGTTTTTT.

This chain links TRBV16 with TRBJ1-5; the D gene is possibly TRBD1 (6 bases). The germline V and J ends were trimmed by 4 bases and 5 bases, with 15 bases remaining between them. The CDR3 has 15 residues. CDR1 and CDR2 from the germline V gene are KGHSY and FQNENV. CDR3 protein: CASSRKGGSDQPQHF. CDR3 DNA sequence: TGTGCCAGCAGCCGAAAGGGGGGGTCGGATCAGCCCCAGCATTTT.

The chain links TRBV5-1 to TRBJ2-7, with TRBD1 matching 7 bases. The junction had 7 bases not matched to a gene; V was cut back by 5 bases and J by 2 bases. Germline CDR1 reads SGHRS; CDR2 reads YFSETQ. The CDR3 contains 14 residues. The CDR3 DNA reads as TGCGCCAGCAGACTACAGGGGCCCCCCTACGAGCAGTACTTC. Its protein is CASRLQGPPYEQYF.

V and J are TRBV5-4 and TRBJ1-2; the match to TRBD1 covers 9 bases. Germline CDR1 reads SGHNT; CDR2 reads YYREEE (reference sequence). The CDR3 is 17 residues long. With 0 bases clipped from V and 1 base from J, the junction kept 7 bases outside the gene matches. CDR3 protein: CASSLVMGQGINYGYTF. CDR3 in DNA: TGTGCCAGCAGCTTGGTGATGGGACAGGGCATTAACTATGGCTACACCTTC.

The V gene is TRBV27, the J gene TRBJ1-5; D is ambiguous. The CDR3 loop spans 12 amino acids. V lost 8 bases, J lost 2 bases, and 7 bases lay in between. Germline-derived CDR1 and CDR2 are MNHEY and SMNVEV (reference sequence). CDR3 bases: TGTGCCAGCGGGAGTGGCAATCAGCCCCAGCATTTT. Its protein product is CASGSGNQPQHF.

The chain joins TRBV18 to TRBJ2-5, with D possibly TRBD2 on 6 matching bases. Germline V lookup: CDR1 KGHSH, CDR2 LQKENI. The CDR3 is made up of 15 amino acids. Trimming removed 3 bases from V and 1 base from J, with 12 bases in between. The CDR3 DNA follows: TGTGCCAGCTCACCGGCACAGCGGGTCCAAGAGACCCAGTACTTC. Its translation is CASSPAQRVQETQYF.